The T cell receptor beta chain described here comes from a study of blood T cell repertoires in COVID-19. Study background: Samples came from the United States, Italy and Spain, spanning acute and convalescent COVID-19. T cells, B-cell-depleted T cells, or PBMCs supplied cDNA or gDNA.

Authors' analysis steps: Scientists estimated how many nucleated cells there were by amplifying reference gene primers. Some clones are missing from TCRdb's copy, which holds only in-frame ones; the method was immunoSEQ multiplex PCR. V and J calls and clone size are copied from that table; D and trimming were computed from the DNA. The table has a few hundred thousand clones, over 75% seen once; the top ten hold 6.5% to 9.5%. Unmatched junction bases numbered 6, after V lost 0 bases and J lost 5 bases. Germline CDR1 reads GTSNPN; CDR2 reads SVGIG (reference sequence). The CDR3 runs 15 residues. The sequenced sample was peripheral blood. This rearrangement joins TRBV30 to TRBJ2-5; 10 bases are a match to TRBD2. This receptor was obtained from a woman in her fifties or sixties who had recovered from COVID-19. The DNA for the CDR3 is TGTGCCTGGAGTGTGGCTAGCGGGAGACGCGAGACCCAGTACTTC. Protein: CAWSVASGRRETQYF.